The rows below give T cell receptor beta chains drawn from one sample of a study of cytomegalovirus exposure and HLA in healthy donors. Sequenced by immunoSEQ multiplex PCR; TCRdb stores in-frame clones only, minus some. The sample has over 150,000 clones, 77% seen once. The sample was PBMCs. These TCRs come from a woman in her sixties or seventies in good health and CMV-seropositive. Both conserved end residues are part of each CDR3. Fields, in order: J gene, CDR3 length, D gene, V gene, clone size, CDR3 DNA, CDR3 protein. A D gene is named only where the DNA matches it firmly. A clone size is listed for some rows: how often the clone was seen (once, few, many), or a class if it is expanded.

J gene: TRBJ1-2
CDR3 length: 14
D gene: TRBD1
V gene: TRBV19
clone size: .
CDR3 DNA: TGTGCCAGTAATGGGATGGACAGGGCCTATGGCTACACCTTC
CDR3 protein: CASNGMDRAYGYTF

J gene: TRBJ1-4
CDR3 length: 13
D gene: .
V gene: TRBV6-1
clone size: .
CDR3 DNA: TGTGCCAGCAACGAAGGGGGAAGGGAAAAACTGTTTTTT
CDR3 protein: CASNEGGREKLFF

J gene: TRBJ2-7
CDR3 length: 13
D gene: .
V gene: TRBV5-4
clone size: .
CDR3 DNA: TGTGCCAGCAGCGCACAAAGACTAGAGGAGCAGTACTTC
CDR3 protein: CASSAQRLEEQYF

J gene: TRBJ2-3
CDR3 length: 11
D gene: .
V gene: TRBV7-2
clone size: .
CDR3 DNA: TGTGCCAGCCGTCCCGGAGAGACGCAGTATTTT
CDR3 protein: CASRPGETQYF

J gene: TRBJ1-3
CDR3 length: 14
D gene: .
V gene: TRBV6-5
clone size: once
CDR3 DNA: TGTGCCAGCAGCCCCAGGGGAAGGGGAAACACCATATATTTT
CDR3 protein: CASSPRGRGNTIYF

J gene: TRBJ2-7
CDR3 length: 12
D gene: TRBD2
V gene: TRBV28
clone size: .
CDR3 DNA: TGTGCCACCCTAGCGGACTCCTACGAGCAGTACTTC
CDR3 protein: CATLADSYEQYF

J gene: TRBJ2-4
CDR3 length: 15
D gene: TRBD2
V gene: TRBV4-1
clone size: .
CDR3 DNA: TGCGCCAGCAGCCAAGATGCTAGCGGGCTGAACATTCAGTACTTC
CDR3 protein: CASSQDASGLNIQYF

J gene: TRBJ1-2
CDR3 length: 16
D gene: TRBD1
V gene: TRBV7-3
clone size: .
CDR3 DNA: TGTGCCAGCAGCATGAACCTCGACAGGGGGCTAAGTGGCTACACCTTC
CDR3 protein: CASSMNLDRGLSGYTF

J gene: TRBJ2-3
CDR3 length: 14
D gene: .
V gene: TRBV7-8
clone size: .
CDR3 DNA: TGTGCCAGCAGCCCAGGACAGTCCCCAGATACGCAGTATTTT
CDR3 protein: CASSPGQSPDTQYF

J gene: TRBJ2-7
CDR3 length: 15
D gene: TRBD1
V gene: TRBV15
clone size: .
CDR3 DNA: TGTGCCACCAGCACTGGGACAGGGGGTCTCAACGAGCAGTACTTC
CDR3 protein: CATSTGTGGLNEQYF

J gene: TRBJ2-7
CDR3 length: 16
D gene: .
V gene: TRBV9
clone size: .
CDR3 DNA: TGTGCCAGCAGCGTTGGTTTTGCGGCTAGCTCCTACGAGCAGTACTTC
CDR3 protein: CASSVGFAASSYEQYF

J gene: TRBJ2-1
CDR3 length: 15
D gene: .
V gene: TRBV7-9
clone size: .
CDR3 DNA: TGTGCCAGCGTCTCAGGAACCCGCTTCTACAATGAGCAGTTCTTC
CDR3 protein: CASVSGTRFYNEQFF

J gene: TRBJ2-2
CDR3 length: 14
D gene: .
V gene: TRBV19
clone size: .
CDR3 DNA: TGTGCCAGTGGGAGCGCCCCGGGGACCGGGGAGCTGTTTTTT
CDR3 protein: CASGSAPGTGELFF

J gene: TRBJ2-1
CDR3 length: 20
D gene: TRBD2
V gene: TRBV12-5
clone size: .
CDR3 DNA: TGTGCTAGTGGTTTGGTAGGTTCTAGCGGGGGGTTCGGCGGGTACAATGAGCAGTTCTTC
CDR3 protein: CASGLVGSSGGFGGYNEQFF

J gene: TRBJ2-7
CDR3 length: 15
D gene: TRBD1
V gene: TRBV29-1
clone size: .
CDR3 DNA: TGCAGCGTTGAAGGGGGGGACAGGGGGTTCTACGAGCAGTACTTC
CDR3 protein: CSVEGGDRGFYEQYF

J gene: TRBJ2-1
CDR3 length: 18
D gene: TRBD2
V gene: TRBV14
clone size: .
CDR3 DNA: TGTGCCAGCAGCCAAGAGGTGTCTAGCGGGCTTAATTACAATGAGCAGTTCTTC
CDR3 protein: CASSQEVSSGLNYNEQFF

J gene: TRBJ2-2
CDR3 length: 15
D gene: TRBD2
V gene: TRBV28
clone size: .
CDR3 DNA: TGTGCCAGCAGTTTTGGCGGGGGATACACCGGGGAGCTGTTTTTT
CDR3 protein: CASSFGGGYTGELFF

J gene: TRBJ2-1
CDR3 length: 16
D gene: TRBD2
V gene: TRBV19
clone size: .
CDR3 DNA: TGTGCCAGTAGTTCCCCTCCCGGGACTAGCTACAATGAGCAGTTCTTC
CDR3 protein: CASSSPPGTSYNEQFF

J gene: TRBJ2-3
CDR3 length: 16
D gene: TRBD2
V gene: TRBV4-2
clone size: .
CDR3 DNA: TGTGCCAGCAGCCCGAAGACTAGCGGGGGCACAGATACGCAGTATTTT
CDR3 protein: CASSPKTSGGTDTQYF

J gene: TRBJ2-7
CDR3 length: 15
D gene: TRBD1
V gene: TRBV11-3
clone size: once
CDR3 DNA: TGTGCCAGCAGCCCAGGACAGGGTGCATCCTACGAGCAGTACTTC
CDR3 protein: CASSPGQGASYEQYF

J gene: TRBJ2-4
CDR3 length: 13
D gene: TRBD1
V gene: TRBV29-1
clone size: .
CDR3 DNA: TGCAGCGTTGAAAAGGGGGCGGGAAACATTCAGTACTTC
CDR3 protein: CSVEKGAGNIQYF

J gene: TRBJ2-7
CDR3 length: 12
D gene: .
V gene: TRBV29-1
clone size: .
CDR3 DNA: TGCAGCGTTGCCGGGTCCCCCTACGAGCAGTACTTC
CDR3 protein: CSVAGSPYEQYF

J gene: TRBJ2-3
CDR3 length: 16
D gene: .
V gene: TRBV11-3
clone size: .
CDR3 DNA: TGTGCCAGCAGCTCTATAACAGGAATGGACACAGATACGCAGTATTTT
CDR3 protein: CASSSITGMDTDTQYF

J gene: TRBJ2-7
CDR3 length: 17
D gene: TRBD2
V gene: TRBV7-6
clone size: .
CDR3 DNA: TGTGCCAGCAGCTTAGTAGGTCTAGCGGAGACCCCATACGAGCAGTACTTC
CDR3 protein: CASSLVGLAETPYEQYF

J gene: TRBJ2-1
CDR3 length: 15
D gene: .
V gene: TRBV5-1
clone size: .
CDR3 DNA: TGCGCCAGCAGCTTAACAAGGGGTACAAACAATGAGCAGTTCTTC
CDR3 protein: CASSLTRGTNNEQFF

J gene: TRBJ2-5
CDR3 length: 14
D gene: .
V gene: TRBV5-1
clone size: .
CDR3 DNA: TGCGCCAGCAGCTTCGAACTGCGGCAAGAGACCCAGTACTTC
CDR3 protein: CASSFELRQETQYF

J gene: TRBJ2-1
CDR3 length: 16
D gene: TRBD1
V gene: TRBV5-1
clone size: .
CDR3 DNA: TGCGCCAGCAGCTCGGCCCATGGGACAGGGAACAATGAGCAGTTCTTC
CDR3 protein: CASSSAHGTGNNEQFF

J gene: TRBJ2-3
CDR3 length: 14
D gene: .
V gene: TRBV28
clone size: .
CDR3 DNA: TGTGCCAGCCTGACAGGGACTGGCACAGATACGCAGTATTTT
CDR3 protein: CASLTGTGTDTQYF

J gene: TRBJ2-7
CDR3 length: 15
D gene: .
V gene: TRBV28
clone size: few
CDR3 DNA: TGTGCCAGCAGTTTCTTTCCAGGCCTTACCTACGAGCAGTACTTC
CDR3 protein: CASSFFPGLTYEQYF

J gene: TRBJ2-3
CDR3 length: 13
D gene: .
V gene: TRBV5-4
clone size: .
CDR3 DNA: TGTGCCAGCAGCGAAACCGGGACAGATACGCAGTATTTT
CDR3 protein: CASSETGTDTQYF

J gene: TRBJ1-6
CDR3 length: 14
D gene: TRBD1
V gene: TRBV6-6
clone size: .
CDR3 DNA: TGTGCCAGCAGTTACCCAGGGGGGAATTCACCCCTCCACTTT
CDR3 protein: CASSYPGGNSPLHF

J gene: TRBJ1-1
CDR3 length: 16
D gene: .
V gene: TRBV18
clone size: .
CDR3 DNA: TGTGCCAGCTCACCAATACAGGGCGGCAAGAACACTGAAGCTTTCTTT
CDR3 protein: CASSPIQGGKNTEAFF

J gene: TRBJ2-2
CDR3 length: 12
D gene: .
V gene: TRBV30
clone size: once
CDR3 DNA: TGTGCCTGGAGTGTACAGGGCTGGGAGCTGTTTTTT
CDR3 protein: CAWSVQGWELFF

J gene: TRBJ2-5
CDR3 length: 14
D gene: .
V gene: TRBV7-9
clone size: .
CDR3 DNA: TGTGCCAGCAGCCACCGCGGAGGACAAGAGACCCAGTACTTC
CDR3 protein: CASSHRGGQETQYF

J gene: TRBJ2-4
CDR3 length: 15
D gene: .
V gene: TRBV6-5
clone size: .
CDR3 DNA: TGTGCCAGCACCCCCGGCCAGACAGGAGAAAACAGTCAGTACTTC
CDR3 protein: CASTPGQTGENSQYF

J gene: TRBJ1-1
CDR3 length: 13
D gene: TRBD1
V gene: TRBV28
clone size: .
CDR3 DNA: TGTGCCAGCAGTTTAATGGGACAGGGGTCGGCTTTCTTT
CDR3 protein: CASSLMGQGSAFF

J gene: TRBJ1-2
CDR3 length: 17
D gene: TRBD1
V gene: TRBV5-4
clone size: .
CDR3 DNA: TGTGCCAGCAGCTCTGGACAGGGGAACAGAGGGAACGATGGCTACACCTTC
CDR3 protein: CASSSGQGNRGNDGYTF

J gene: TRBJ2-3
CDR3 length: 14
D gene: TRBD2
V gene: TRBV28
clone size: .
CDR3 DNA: TGTGCCAGCACCGCCGGGACTAGCGTAGATACGCAGTATTTT
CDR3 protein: CASTAGTSVDTQYF

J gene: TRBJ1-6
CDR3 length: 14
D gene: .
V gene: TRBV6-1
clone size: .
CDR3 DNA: TGTGCCAGCAGTGCGAGGGTGGGGAATTCACCCCTCCACTTT
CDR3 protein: CASSARVGNSPLHF

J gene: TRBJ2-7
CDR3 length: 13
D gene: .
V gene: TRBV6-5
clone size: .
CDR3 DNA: TGTGCCAGCAGTTACTCGACGGGGTACGAGCAGTACTTC
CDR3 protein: CASSYSTGYEQYF

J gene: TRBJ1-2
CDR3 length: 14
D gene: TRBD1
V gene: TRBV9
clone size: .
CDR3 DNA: TGTGCCAGCAGCCCTGGACAGGGGAACTATGGCTACACCTTC
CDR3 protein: CASSPGQGNYGYTF

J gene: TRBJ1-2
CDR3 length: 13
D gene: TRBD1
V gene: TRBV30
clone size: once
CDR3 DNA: TGTGCCTGGAGGCGGCAGGGGGCATATGGCTACACCTTC
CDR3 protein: CAWRRQGAYGYTF

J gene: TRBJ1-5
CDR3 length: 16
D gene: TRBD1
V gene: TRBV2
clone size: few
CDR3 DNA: TGTGCCAGCAGAGACTTCGACAGGGCTAGCAATCAGCCCCAGCATTTT
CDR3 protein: CASRDFDRASNQPQHF

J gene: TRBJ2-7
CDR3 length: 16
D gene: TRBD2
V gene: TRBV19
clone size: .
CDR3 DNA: TGTGCCAGTAGTCCGGGACTAGCGGGAGGGTCCTACGAGCAGTACTTC
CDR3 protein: CASSPGLAGGSYEQYF

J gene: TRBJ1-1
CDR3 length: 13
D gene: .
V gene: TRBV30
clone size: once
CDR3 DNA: TGTGCCTGGAACCAGGCCGGGAACACTGAAGCTTTCTTT
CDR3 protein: CAWNQAGNTEAFF

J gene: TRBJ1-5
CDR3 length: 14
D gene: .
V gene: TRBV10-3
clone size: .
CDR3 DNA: TGTGCCATCAGTGACAGGGGAGGCAATCAGCCCCAGCATTTT
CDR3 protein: CAISDRGGNQPQHF

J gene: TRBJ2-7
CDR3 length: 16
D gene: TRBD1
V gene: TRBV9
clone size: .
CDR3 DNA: TGTGCCAGCAGCGTTGGGGTGAGACAGGGGACCTACGAGCAGTACTTC
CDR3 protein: CASSVGVRQGTYEQYF

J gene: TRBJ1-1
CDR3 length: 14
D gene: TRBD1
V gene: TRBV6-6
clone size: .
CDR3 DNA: TGTGCCAGCAGTTACACGGGACAGGGAGGTGAAGCTTTCTTT
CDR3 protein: CASSYTGQGGEAFF

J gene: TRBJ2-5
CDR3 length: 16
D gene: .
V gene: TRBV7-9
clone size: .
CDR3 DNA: TGTGCCAGCAGTCCTCCCCCGAGGCAGTATGAAGAGACCCAGTACTTC
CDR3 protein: CASSPPPRQYEETQYF

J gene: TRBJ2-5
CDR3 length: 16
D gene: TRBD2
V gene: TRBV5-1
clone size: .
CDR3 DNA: TGCGCCAGCAGCCCCGGACTAGCGGGGACGGAGGAGACCCAGTACTTC
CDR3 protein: CASSPGLAGTEETQYF

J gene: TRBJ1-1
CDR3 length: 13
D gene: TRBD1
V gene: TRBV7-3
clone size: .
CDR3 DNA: TGTGCCAGCAGACTGACAGGGGACACTGAAGCTTTCTTT
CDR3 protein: CASRLTGDTEAFF

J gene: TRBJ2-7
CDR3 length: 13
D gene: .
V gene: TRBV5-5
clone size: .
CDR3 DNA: TGTGCCAGCAGCTCTACTACAGGGTCTCGGCAGTACTTC
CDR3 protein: CASSSTTGSRQYF

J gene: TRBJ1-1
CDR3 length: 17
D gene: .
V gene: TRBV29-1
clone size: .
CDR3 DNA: TGCAGCGTTGAGAGTCGGGGGGGCTCCTACTTGAACACTGAAGCTTTCTTT
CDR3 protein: CSVESRGGSYLNTEAFF

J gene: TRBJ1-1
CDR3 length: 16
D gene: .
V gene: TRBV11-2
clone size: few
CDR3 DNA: TGTGCCAGCAGCTTCGAACTTAGGGGGAGGAACACTGAAGCTTTCTTT
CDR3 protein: CASSFELRGRNTEAFF

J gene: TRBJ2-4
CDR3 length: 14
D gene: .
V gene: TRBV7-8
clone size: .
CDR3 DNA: TGTGCCAGCAGCTTAGGCACAGGAGAGAACATTCAGTACTTC
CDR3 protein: CASSLGTGENIQYF

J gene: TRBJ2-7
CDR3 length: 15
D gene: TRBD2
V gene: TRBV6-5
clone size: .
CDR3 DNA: TGTGCCAGCAGTTTCAAGAGGGAGGGCCCCTACGAGCAGTACTTC
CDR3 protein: CASSFKREGPYEQYF

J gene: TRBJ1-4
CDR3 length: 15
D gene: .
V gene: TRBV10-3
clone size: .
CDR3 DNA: TGTGCCATCAGTTCGTTTGGATCGGGAAATGAAAAACTGTTTTTT
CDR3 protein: CAISSFGSGNEKLFF

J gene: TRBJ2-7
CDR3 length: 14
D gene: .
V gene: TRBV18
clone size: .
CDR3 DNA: TGTGCCAGCTCACCGGGTCAGGGTAACTACGAGCAGTACTTC
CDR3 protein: CASSPGQGNYEQYF